This TCR beta chain is drawn from a study of OX40 agonist ivuxolimab in advanced cancers. For the study at large: An agonistic anti-OX40 (CD134) antibody, ivuxolimab, was used to treat the patients. A mean age of around 63 years, range roughly 23 to 79, was recorded, and approximately 85% were male. General study findings and limits: CD4+ and CD8+ blood T cells expanded clonally by week 6 at 0.1 to 3.0 mg/kg.

The CDR3 spans 14 residues. Germline V CDR1 and CDR2: SGHTA, FQGTGA. Trimming cost V 2 bases and J 5 bases, with 11 bases left between them. In the case of this clone: Its antigen is as yet unknown.

Measured with immunoSEQ multiplex PCR; TCRdb has only the in-frame clones, and not every one. Here the sample spans about 50,000 clones, around 79% being singletons. The sequences come from CD4+ or CD8+ T cells sorted from blood, collected in a trial of the OX40 agonist ivuxolimab. The chain is built from TRBV7-3 and TRBJ2-3, with D maybe TRBD1 (5 bases). The receptor comes from an adult with an advanced solid tumor such as melanoma, head and neck, liver or kidney cancer. The CDR3 DNA sequence: TGTGCCAGCAGCTTAGGGGCGGCAAAAGATACGCAGTATTTT. The encoded protein is CASSLGAAKDTQYF. The complete variable domain, with remaining parts taken from reference TRBV7-3 and TRBJ2-3, reads GAGVSQTPSNKVTEKGKYVELRCDPISGHTALYWYRQSLGQGPEFLIYFQGTGAADDSGLPNDRFFAVRPEGSVSTLKIQRTERGDSAVYLCASSLGAAKDTQYFGPGTRLTVL.